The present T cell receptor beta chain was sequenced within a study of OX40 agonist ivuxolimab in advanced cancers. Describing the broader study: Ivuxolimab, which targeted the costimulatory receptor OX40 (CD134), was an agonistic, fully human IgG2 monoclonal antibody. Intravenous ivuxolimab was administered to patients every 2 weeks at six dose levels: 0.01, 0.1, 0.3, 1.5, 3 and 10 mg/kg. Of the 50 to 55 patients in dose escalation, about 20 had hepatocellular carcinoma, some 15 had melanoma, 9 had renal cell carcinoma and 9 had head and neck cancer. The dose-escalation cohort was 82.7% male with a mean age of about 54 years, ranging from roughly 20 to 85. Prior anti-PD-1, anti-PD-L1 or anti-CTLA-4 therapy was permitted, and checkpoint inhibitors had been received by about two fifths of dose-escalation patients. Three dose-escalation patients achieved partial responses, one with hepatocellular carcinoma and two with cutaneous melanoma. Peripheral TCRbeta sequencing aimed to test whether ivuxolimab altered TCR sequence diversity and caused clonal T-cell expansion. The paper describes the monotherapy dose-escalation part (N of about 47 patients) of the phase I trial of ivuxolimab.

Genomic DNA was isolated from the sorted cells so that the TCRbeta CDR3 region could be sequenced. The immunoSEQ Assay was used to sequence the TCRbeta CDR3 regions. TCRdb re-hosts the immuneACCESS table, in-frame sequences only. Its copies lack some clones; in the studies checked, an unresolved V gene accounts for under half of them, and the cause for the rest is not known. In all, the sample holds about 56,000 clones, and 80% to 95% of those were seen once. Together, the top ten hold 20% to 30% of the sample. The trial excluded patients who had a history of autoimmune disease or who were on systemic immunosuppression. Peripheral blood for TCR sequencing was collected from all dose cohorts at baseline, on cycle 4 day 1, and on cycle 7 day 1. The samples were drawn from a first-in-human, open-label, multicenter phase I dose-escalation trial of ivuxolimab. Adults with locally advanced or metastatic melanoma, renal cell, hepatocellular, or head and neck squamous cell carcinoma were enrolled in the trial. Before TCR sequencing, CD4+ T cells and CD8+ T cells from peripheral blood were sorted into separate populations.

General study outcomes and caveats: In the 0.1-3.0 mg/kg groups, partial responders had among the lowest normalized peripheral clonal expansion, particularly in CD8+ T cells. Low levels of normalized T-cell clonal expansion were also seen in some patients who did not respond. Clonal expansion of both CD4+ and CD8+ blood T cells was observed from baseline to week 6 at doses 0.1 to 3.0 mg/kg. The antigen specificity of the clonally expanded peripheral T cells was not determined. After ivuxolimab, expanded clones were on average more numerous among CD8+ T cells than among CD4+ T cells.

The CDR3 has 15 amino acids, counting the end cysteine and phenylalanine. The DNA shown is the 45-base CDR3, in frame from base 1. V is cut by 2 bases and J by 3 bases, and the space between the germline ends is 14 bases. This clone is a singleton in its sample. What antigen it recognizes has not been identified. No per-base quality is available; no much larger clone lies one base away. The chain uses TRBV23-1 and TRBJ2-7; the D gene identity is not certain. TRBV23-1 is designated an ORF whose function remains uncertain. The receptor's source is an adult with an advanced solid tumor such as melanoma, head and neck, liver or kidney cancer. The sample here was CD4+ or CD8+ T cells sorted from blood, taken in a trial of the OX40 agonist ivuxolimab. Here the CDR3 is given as CASSQEAKKDYEQYF. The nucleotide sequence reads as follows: TGCGCCAGCAGTCAAGAGGCAAAAAAAGACTACGAGCAGTACTTC.